The TCR beta chain described here comes from a study of shared clonotypes between healthy human individuals. Study-wide background: A couple of female and three male donors aged 18 to 49 were enrolled. Regarding the study as a whole: Relative to memory subsets, naive subsets generally showed larger estimated richness. Sorted-subset sequencing was shown by rarefaction to be incomplete despite large depth.

Naive CD8 isolation took CD45RO-negative cells positively selected for CCR7 and excluded terminally differentiated effector memory CD45RA+ cells. Nashville, Tennessee was home to all donors, each a Caucasian adult. Germline V gene lookup returns CDR1 SEHNR and CDR2 FQNEAQ (reference sequence). The CDR3 has 15 residues. Between the trimmed V and J ends, which lost 5 bases and 3 bases, there was a span of 13 bases. This clone was seen just once. The target antigen is unknown. TCRdb's copy holds only in-frame clones and misses some; the assay was immunoSEQ multiplex PCR. Of roughly 590,000 clones listed, around 95% were seen once; the top ten hold less than 0.13%.

The specimen sequenced was naive CD8+ T cells sorted from blood. This receptor was taken from a woman aged 30 to 39 in good health. This chain uses TRBV7-9 with TRBJ2-2; D possibly corresponds to TRBD2 (6 bases). CDR3 in DNA: TGTGCCAGCAGCCCCACCGGGACTTACACCGGGGAGCTGTTTTTT. This gives the protein CASSPTGTYTGELFF.